Included here is one T cell receptor (beta chain) sequence, with context. Its antigen is not identified. The data were obtained in a study of CD4 T cells in relation to SARS-CoV-2 and coronaviruses. For the study at large: Convalescent donors were aged 21 to 72, with median around 37 years. The restricting HLA molecule for shared crossreactive spike epitopes was mapped.

Findings and caveats of the study: The assay detects memory recall responses, not culture-primed primary responses.

Cryopreserved PBMCs were CD4-enriched, then split into naive and memory cells. Trimming stripped 4 bases from V and 9 bases from J, with 15 bases between. The CDR3 is 13 amino acids. Germline V gene data show CDR1 as SGDLS and CDR2 as YYNGEE. Assay used: immunoSEQ multiplex PCR; TCRdb lists only in-frame clones, some missing. The table shows some 60,000 clones, with approximately 90% occurring only once. The sequence came from an adult with COVID-19. Sequencing input: naive CD4+ T cells from PBMCs. Sample subset: naive CD4+ T cells isolated by negative enrichment. This chain uses TRBV9 with TRBJ2-3; D not certain. In nucleotides, the CDR3 is TGTGCCAGCAGCCCACTTTGGTCTGGGACGCAGTATTTT. Protein sequence: CASSPLWSGTQYF.